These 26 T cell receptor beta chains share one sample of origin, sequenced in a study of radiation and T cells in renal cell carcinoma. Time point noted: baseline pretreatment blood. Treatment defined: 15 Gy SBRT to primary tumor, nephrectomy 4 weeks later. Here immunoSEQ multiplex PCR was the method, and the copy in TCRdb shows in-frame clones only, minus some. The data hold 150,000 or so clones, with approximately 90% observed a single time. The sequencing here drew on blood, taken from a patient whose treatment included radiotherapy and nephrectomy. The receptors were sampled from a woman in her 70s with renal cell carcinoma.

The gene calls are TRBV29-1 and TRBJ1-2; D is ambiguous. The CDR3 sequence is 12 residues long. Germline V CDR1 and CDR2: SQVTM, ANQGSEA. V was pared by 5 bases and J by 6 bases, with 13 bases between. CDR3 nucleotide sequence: TGCAGCGTTCACACCACCTTGGATGGCTACACCTTC. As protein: CSVHTTLDGYTF.

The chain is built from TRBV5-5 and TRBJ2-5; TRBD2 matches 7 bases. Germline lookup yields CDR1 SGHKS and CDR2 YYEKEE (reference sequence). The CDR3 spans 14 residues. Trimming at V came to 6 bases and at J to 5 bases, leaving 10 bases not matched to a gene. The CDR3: CASNSFSGRETQYF. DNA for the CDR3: TGTGCCAGCAACTCATTTAGCGGGCGGGAGACCCAGTACTTC.

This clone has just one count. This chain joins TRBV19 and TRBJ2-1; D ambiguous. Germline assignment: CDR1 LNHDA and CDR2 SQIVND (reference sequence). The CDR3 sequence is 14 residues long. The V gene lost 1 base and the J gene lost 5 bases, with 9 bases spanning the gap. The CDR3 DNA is TGTGCCAGTAGTATAGGGCCCATACACAATGAGCAGTTCTTC. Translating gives CASSIGPIHNEQFF.

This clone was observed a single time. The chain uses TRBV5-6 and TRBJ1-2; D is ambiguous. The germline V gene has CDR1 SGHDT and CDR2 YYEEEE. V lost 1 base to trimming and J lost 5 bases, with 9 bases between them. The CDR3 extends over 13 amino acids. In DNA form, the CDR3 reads TGTGCCAGCAGCTTGATAAGAAATTATGGCTACACCTTC. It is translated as CASSLIRNYGYTF.

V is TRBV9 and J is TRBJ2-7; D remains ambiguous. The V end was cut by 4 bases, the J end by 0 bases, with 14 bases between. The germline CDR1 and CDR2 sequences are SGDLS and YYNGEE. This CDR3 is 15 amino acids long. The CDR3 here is CASSPQPRSSYEQYF. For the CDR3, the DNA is TGTGCCAGCAGCCCCCAGCCCCGGAGCTCCTACGAGCAGTACTTC.

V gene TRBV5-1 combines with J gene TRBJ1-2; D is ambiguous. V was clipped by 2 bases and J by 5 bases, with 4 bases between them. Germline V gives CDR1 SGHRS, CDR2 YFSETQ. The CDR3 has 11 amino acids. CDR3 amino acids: CASSLGYGYTF. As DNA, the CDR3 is TGCGCCAGCAGCTTAGGGTATGGCTACACCTTC.

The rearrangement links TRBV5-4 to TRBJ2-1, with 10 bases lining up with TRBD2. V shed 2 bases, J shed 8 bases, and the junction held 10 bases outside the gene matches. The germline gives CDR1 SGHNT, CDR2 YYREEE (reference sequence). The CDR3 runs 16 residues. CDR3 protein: CASSFGNSGGYYEQFF. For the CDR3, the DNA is TGTGCCAGCAGCTTTGGAAATAGCGGGGGGTATTATGAGCAGTTCTTC.

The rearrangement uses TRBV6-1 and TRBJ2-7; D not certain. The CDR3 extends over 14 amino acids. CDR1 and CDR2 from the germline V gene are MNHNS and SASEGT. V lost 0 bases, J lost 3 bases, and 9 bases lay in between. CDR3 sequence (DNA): TGTGCCAGCAGTGAAGCACCCAGGTTCTACGAGCAGTACTTC. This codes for CASSEAPRFYEQYF.

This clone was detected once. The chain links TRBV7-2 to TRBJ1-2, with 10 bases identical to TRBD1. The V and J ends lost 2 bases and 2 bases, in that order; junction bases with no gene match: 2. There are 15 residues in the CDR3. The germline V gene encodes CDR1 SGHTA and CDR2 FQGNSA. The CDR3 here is CASSLRQGANYGYTF. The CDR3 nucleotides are TGTGCCAGCAGCTTAAGACAGGGGGCCAACTATGGCTACACCTTC.

CDR3 protein: CASSLTGDGYQPQHF. In nucleotides, the CDR3 is TGTGCCAGCAGCTTGACAGGGGACGGGTACCAGCCCCAGCATTTT. The chain carries TRBV7-2 and TRBJ1-5; TRBD1 matches 8 bases. CDR1 SGHTA and CDR2 FQGNSA come from the germline V gene. This CDR3 is 15 amino acids long. V shed 3 bases, J shed 7 bases, and the junction held 8 bases outside the gene matches.

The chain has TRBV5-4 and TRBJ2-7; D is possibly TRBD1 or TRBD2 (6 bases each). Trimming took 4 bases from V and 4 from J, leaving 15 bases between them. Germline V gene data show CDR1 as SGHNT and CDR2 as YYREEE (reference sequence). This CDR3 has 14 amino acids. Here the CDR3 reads CASSLPGGAYEQYF. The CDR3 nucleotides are TGTGCCAGCAGCCTCCCCGGGGGCGCATACGAGCAGTACTTC. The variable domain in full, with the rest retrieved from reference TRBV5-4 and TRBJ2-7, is ETGVTQSPTHLIKTRGQQVTLRCSSQSGHNTVSWYQQALGQGPQFIFQYYREEENGRGNFPPRFSGLQFPNYSSELNVNALELDDSALYLCASSLPGGAYEQYFGPGTRLTVT.

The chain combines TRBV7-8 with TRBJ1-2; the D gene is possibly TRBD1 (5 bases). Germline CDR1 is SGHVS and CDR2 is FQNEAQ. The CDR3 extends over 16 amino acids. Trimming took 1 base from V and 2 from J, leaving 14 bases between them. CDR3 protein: CASSLENSRANYGYTF. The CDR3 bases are TGTGCCAGCAGCTTAGAGAATAGCAGGGCCAACTATGGCTACACCTTC.

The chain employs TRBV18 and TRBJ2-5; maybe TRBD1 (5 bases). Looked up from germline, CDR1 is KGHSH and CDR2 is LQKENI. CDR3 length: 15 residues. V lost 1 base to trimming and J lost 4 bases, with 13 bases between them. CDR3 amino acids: CASSPLPRQGETQYF. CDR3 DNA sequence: TGTGCCAGCTCACCACTCCCCCGGCAGGGAGAGACCCAGTACTTC.

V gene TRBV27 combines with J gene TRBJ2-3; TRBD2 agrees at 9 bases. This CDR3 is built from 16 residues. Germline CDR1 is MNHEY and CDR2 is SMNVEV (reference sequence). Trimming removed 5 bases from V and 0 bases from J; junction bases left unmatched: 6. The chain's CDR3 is CASSPIAGASTDTQYF. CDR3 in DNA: TGTGCCAGCAGTCCTATAGCGGGGGCAAGCACAGATACGCAGTATTTT.

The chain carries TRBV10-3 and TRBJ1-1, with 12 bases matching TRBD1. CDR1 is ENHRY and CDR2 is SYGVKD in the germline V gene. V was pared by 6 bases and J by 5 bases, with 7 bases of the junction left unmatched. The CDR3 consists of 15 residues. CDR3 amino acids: CAIRGQGARETEAFF. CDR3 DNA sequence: TGTGCCATCAGGGGACAGGGGGCGCGTGAGACTGAAGCTTTCTTT.

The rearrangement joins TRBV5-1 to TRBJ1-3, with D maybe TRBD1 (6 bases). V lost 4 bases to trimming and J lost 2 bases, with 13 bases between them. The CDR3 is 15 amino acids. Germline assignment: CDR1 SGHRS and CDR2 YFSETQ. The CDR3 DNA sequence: TGCGCCAGCAGCGGTGTGGCAGGGGCTGGAAACACCATATATTTT. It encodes CASSGVAGAGNTIYF. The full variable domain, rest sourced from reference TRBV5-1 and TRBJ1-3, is KAGVTQTPRYLIKTRGQQVTLSCSPISGHRSVSWYQQTPGQGLQFLFEYFSETQRNKGNFPGRFSGRQFSNSRSEMNVSTLELGDSALYLCASSGVAGAGNTIYFGEGSWLTVV.

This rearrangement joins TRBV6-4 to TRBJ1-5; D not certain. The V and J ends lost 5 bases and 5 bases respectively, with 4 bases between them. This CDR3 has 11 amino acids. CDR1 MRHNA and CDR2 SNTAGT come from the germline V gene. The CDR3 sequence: CASSPYQPQHF. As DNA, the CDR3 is TGTGCCAGCAGTCCATATCAGCCCCAGCATTTT.

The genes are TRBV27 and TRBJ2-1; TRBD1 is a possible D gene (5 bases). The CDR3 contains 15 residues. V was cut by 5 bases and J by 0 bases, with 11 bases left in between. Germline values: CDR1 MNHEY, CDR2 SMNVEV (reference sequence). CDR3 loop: CASSRGAFSYNEQFF. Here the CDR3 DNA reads TGTGCCAGCAGTAGGGGTGCATTCTCCTACAATGAGCAGTTCTTC.

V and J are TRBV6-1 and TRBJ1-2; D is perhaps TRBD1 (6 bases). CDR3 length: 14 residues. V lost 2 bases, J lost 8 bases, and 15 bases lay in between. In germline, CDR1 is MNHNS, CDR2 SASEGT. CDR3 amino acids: CASSESGAVGGYTF. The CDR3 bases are TGTGCCAGCAGTGAATCAGGGGCAGTTGGAGGCTACACCTTC.

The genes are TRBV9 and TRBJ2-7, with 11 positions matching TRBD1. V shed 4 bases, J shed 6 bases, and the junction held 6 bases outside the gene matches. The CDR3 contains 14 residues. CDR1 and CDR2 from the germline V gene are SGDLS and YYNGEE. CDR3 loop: CASSTTGTGGEQYF. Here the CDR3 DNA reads TGTGCCAGCAGCACGACCGGGACAGGGGGCGAGCAGTACTTC.

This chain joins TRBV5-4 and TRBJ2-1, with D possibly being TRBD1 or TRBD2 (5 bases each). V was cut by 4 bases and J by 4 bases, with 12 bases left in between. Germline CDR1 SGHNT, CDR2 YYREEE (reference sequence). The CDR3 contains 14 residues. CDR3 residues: CASSPRDQYNEQFF. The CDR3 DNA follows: TGTGCCAGCAGCCCCCGGGACCAATACAATGAGCAGTTCTTC. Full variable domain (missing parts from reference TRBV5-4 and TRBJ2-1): ETGVTQSPTHLIKTRGQQVTLRCSSQSGHNTVSWYQQALGQGPQFIFQYYREEENGRGNFPPRFSGLQFPNYSSELNVNALELDDSALYLCASSPRDQYNEQFFGPGTRLTVL.

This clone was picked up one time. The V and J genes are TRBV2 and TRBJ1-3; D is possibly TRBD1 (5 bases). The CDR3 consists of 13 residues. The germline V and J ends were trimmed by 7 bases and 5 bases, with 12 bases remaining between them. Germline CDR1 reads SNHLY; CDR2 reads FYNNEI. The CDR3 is CASTLGQRNTIYF. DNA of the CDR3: TGTGCCAGCACGCTGGGGCAGAGAAACACCATATATTTT.

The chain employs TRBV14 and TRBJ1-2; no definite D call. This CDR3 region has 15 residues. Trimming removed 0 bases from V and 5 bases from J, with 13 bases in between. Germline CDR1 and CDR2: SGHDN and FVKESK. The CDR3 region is CASSQDLNRPYGYTF. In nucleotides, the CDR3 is TGTGCCAGCAGCCAAGATTTAAACAGACCATATGGCTACACCTTC.

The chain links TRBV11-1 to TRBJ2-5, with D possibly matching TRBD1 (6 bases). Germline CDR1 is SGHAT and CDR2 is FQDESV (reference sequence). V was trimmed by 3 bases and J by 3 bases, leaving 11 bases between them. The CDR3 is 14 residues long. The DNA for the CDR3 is TGTGCCAGCAGCTTGAGGGCAGGGGAAGAGACCCAGTACTTC. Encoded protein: CASSLRAGEETQYF.

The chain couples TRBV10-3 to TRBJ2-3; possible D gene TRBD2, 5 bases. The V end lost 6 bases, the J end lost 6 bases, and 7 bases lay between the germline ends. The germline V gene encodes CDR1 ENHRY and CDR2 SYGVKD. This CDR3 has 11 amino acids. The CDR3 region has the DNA TGTGCCATCAGCTCGGGGGATACGCAGTATTTT. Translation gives CAISSGDTQYF.

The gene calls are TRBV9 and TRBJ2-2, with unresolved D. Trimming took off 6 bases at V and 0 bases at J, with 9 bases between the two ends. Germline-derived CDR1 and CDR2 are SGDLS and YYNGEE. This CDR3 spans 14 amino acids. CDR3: CASTVQANTGELFF. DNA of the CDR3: TGTGCCAGCACGGTTCAGGCGAACACCGGGGAGCTGTTTTTT.